This TCR beta chain derives from a study of human T cells and chemical hapten exposure. This clonotype appeared many times. This CDR3 has 12 residues. Germline V gives CDR1 DFQATT, CDR2 SNEGSKA (reference sequence). Deletions cut 4 bases from V and 5 bases from J, with 11 bases between. A single record per CDR3 protein comes from TCRdb applying MiXCR to the RACE reads. The sample has about 380,000 distinct CDR3 sequences; approximately 5.1% are singletons. Time point described: pre-sensitization, week 0. Treatment given: therapeutic diphenylcyclopropenone sensitization with weekly scalp DPC. This chain connects TRBV20-1 to TRBJ2-5; D remains unclear. The sequence came from a woman aged 45 to 65 with alopecia areata. Some clones in this sample may be carry-over from other donors' samples. The source material was whole blood, sampled in connection with sensitization to the hapten diphenylcyclopropenone (DPC). In DNA form, the CDR3 reads TGCAGTGCTAAATTCCCGGCGGAGACCCAGTACTTC. Translating it yields CSAKFPAETQYF.